The source of this T cell receptor (beta chain) is a study of vaccination effects on CD4 cells after COVID-19. The CDR3 runs to 15 residues. With 2 bases removed from V and 4 bases from J, the gap between germline ends came to 14 bases. The germline gives CDR1 SGHAT, CDR2 FQNNGV. As to this clone: The antigen is undetermined.

Viral peptide pool expansion of antigen-specific CD4+ T cells preceded sequencing in the ViraFEST assay. An approximately 10-day culture period preceded the isolation of CD4+ T cells. Nucleocapsid antibodies were negative in the vaccine recipients, who had never had SARS-CoV-2 infection. Cultures used 2.1 million or so PBMC per well, about 10 IU/ml IL-2 and about 10 ug/ml peptides. Using immunoSEQ multiplex PCR, the repertoire was profiled, and TCRdb retains in-frame clones only, with some absent. The repertoire holds some 41,000 clones, with roughly 79% as singletons. The sample in question was CD4+ T cells from PBMCs cultured with SARS-CoV-2 spike peptides, obtained before COVID-19 vaccination. This chain connects TRBV11-2 to TRBJ1-2; D uncertain. The TCR was taken from a human donor who received a COVID-19 vaccine. In DNA form, the CDR3 reads TGTGCCAGCAGCTTAACCGGCAACCCGCGCTATGGCTACACCTTC. Translating it yields CASSLTGNPRYGYTF.